Included here is one T cell receptor beta chain sequence, with context. The antigen is unknown. One entry per CDR3 protein, called by TCRdb with MiXCR from the RT-PCR reads. The sample gives hundreds of thousands of distinct CDR3 sequences, about 10% of which show up once; approximately 11% is in the top ten. This specimen belongs to a study of response to subunit inactivated influenza vaccine. Points from the study as a whole: Researchers suggested that each seasonal influenza vaccination recruits few new T cells.

Germline V lookup: CDR1 MDHEN, CDR2 SYDVKM. Trimming cost V 2 bases and J 3 bases, with 11 bases left between them. This CDR3 contains 14 residues. In addition, the sample was reused for a study of T cells expressing NK-cell markers. As that study records: With UMIs, 5'RACE template switching was used to make TCR beta cDNA. HCMV seropositivity marked seven of the eight sequenced donors; one was seronegative. Researchers report these clonotypes also headed the CD3+CD56-NKG2C+ fraction in several donors.

The sample was PBMCs from blood, taken on the day of vaccination. The TCR sequence derives from a man aged 50-59 years who received an inactivated influenza vaccine. The chain is built from TRBV28 and TRBJ2-7; D is unclear. In nucleotides, the CDR3 is TGTGCCAGCAGTTTACTCCGGCCCAACTACGAGCAGTACTTC. Protein: CASSLLRPNYEQYF.